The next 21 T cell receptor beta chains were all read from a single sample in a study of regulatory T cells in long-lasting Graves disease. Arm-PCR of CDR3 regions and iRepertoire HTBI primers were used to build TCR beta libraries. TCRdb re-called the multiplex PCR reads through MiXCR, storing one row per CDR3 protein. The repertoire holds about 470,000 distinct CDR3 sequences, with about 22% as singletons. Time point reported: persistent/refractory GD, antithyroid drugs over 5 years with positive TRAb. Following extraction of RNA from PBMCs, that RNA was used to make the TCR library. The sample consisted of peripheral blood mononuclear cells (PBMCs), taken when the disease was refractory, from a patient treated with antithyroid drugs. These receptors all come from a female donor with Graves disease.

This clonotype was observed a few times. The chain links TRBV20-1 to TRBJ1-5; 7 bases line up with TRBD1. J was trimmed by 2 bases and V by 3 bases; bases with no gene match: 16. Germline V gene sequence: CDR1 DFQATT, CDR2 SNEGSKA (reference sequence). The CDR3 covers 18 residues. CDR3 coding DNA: TGCAGTGCTAGGCCTCCGGGACAGAGCCGCGTGCGCAATCAGCCCCAGCATTTT. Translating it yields CSARPPGQSRVRNQPQHF.

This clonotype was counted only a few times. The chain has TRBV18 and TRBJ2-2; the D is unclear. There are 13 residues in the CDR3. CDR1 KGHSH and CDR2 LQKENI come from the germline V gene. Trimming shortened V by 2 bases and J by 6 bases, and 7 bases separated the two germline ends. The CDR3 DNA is TGTGCCAGCTCACCAAGGGATGCCGGGGAGCTGTTTTTT. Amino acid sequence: CASSPRDAGELFF.

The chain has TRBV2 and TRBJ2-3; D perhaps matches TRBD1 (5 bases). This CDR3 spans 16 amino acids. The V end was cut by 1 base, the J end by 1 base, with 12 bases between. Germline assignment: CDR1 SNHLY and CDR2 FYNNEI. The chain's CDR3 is CASSEEGRAGTDTQYF. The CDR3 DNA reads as TGTGCCAGCAGTGAAGAGGGGCGAGCAGGCACAGATACGCAGTATTTT.

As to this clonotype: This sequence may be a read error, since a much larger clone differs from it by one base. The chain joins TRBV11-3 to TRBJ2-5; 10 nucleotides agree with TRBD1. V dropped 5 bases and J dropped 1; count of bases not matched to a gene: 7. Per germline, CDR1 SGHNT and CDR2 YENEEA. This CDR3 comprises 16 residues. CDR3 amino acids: CASSPLDRGGQETQYF. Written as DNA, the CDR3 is TGTGCCAGCAGCCCATTGGACAGGGGGGGCCAAGAGACCCAGTACTTC.

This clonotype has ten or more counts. The CDR3 loop reads CASSDGRSTEAFF. CDR3 nucleotide sequence: TGTGCCAGCAGTGACGGGAGGTCAACTGAAGCTTTCTTT. The V gene is TRBV2, the J gene TRBJ1-1; D remains ambiguous. Trimming removed 3 bases from V and 5 bases from J, with 10 bases in between. The germline gives CDR1 SNHLY, CDR2 FYNNEI. CDR3 length: 13 residues. Supplemented by reference TRBV2 and TRBJ1-1, the full variable domain reads EPEVTQTPSHQVTQMGQEVILRCVPISNHLYFYWYRQILGQKVEFLVSFYNNEISEKSEIFDDQFSVERPDGSNFTLKIRSTKLEDSAMYFCASSDGRSTEAFFGQGTRLTVV.

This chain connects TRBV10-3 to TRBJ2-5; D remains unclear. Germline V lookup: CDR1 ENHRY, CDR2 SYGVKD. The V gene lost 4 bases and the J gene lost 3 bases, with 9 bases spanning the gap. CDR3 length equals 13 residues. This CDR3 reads CAISGTDEETQYF. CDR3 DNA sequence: TGTGCCATCAGTGGAACAGACGAAGAGACCCAGTACTTC.

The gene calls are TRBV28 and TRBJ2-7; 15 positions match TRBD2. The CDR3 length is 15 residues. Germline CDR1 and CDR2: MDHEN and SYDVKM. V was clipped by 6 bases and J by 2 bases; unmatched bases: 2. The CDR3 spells CASRGTSGRPYEQYF. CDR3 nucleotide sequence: TGTGCCAGCAGAGGGACTAGCGGGAGGCCCTACGAGCAGTACTTC.

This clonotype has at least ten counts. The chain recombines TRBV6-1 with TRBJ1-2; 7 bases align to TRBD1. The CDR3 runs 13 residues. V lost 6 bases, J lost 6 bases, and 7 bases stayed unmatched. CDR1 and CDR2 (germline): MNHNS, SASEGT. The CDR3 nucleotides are TGTGCCAGCAGACAGGGACAGCCTAATGGCTACACCTTC. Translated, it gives CASRQGQPNGYTF.

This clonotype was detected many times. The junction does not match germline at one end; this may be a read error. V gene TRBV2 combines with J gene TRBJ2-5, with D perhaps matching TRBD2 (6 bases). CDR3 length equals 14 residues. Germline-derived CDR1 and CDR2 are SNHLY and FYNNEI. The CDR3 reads CASRSGLTQKTQYF. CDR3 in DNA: TGTGCCAGCAGAAGCGGACTAACCCAAAAGACCCAGTACTTC.

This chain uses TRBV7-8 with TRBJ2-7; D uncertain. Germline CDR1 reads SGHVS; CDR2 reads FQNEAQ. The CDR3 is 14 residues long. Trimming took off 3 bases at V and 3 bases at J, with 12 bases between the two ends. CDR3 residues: CASSFRALNYEQYF. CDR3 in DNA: TGTGCCAGCAGCTTTAGAGCCTTAAACTACGAGCAGTACTTC. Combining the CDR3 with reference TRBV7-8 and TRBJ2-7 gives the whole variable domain GAGVSQSPRYKVAKRGQDVALRCDPISGHVSLFWYQQALGQGPEFLTYFQNEAQLDKSGLPSDRFFAERPEGSVSTLKIQRTQQEDSAVYLCASSFRALNYEQYFGPGTRLTVT.

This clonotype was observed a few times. As DNA, the CDR3 is TGTGCCAGCAGACCTTTAGGCAAAAACATTCAGTACTTC. Encoded protein: CASRPLGKNIQYF. V usage is TRBV12-3 or TRBV12-4 and J usage is TRBJ2-4; D gene unclear. This CDR3 has 13 amino acids. The germline V and J ends were trimmed by 6 bases and 3 bases, with 9 bases remaining between them.

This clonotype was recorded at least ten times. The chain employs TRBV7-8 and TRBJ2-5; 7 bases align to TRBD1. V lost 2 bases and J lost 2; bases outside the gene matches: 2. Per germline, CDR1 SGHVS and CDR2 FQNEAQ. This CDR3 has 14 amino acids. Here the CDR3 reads CASSLMTGQETQYF. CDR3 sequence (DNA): TGTGCCAGCAGCTTAATGACAGGGCAAGAGACCCAGTACTTC. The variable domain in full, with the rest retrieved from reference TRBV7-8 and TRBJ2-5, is GAGVSQSPRYKVAKRGQDVALRCDPISGHVSLFWYQQALGQGPEFLTYFQNEAQLDKSGLPSDRFFAERPEGSVSTLKIQRTQQEDSAVYLCASSLMTGQETQYFGPGTRLLVL.

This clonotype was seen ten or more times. CDR3 nucleotide sequence: TGTGCCAGCAGCTTTGGGGGCGTCTTTCAGCCCCAGCATTTT. Protein product: CASSFGGVFQPQHF. J is TRBJ1-5 and V is TRBV28, with D perhaps TRBD1 (6 bases). Germline CDR1 is MDHEN and CDR2 is SYDVKM. CDR3 length: 14 residues. Trimming took off 6 bases at V and 6 bases at J, with 15 bases between the two ends.

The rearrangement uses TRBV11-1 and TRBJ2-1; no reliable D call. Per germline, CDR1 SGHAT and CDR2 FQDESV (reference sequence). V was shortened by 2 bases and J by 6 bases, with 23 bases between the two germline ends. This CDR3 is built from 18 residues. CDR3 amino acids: CASSLLNGLTERGNEQFF. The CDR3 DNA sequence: TGTGCCAGCAGCTTATTGAATGGATTAACAGAAAGAGGCAATGAGCAGTTCTTC.

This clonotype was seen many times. The CDR3 DNA reads as TGTGCCAGCAGCCCTAGGACAGGGGATCAGCCCCAGCATTTT. It yields the protein CASSPRTGDQPQHF. The J gene is TRBJ1-5, the V gene TRBV7-2; 9 bases match TRBD1. V was pared by 5 bases and J by 5 bases, with 4 bases of the junction left unmatched. Germline lookup yields CDR1 SGHTA and CDR2 FQGNSA. This CDR3 has 14 amino acids.

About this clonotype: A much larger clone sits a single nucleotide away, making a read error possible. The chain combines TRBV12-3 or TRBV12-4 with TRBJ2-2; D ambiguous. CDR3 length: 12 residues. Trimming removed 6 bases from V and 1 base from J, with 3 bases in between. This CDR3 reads CASRKNTGELFF. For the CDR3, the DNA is TGTGCCAGCAGGAAGAACACCGGGGAGCTGTTTTTT.

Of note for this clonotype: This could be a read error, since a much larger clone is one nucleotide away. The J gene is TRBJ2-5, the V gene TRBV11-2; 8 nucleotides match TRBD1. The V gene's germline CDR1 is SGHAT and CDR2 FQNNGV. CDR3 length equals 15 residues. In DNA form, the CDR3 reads TGTGCCAACAGCTTATTATCAGGGGGCCGGGAGACCCAGTACTTC. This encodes CANSLLSGGRETQYF.

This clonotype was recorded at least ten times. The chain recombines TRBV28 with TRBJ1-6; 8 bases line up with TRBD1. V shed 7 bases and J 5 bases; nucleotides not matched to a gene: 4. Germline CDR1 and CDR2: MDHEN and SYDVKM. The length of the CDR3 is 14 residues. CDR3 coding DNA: TGTGCCAGCACGGACAGGGCCCATAATTCACCCCTCCACTTT. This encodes CASTDRAHNSPLHF.

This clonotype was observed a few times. The chain's CDR3 is CASSYGQGESPLHF. The CDR3 nucleotides are TGTGCCAGCAGTTACGGACAGGGGGAATCACCCCTCCACTTT. J is TRBJ1-6 and V is TRBV6-5; 10 bases align to TRBD1. CDR1 and CDR2 (germline): MNHEY, SVGAGI. The V gene end was trimmed by 2 bases and the J gene end by 10 bases; junction bases not matched to a gene: 2. CDR3 length equals 14 residues.

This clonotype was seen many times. The CDR3 DNA is TGCAGCGGGGATGGACAGGGTGGCACTGAAGCTTTCTTT. Translated: CSGDGQGGTEAFF. The chain links TRBV29-1 to TRBJ1-1; 8 bases are a match to TRBD1. The germline CDR1 and CDR2 sequences are SQVTM and ANQGSEA. Losses at the gene ends were 7 bases for V and 4 bases for J; bases not matched to a gene: 8. This CDR3 is built from 13 residues.

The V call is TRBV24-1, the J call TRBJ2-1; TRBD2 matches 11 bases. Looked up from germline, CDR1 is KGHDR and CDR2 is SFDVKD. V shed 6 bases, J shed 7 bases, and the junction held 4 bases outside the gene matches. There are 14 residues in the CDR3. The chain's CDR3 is CATSLAGGENEQFF. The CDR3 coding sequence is TGTGCCACCAGTCTAGCGGGAGGTGAAAATGAGCAGTTCTTC.